These 24 T cell receptor beta chains originate from one sample sequenced in a study of OX40 agonist ivuxolimab in advanced cancers. Profiled with immunoSEQ multiplex PCR; TCRdb holds only in-frame clones, not every one. The table lists about 73,000 clones, approximately 90% of them singletons. The specimen comprised CD4+ or CD8+ T cells sorted from blood, sampled in a trial of the OX40 agonist ivuxolimab. The receptors were sampled from an adult with an advanced solid tumor such as melanoma, head and neck, liver or kidney cancer.

The chain links TRBV27 to TRBJ2-7, with a tentative D call TRBD1 (5 bases). This CDR3 has 15 amino acids. The ends were cut back, 5 bases at V and 5 bases at J, with 19 bases in the middle. Germline V gene sequence: CDR1 MNHEY, CDR2 SMNVEV (reference sequence). CDR3 loop: CASSDQGLGLHEQYF. Written as DNA, the CDR3 is TGTGCCAGCAGTGACCAGGGTTTGGGTCTCCACGAGCAGTACTTC.

The chain combines TRBV5-6 with TRBJ2-1; 7 bases align to TRBD1. CDR3 length equals 17 residues. V lost 4 bases and J lost 4; bases outside the gene matches: 14. Per the germline V gene, CDR1 is SGHDT and CDR2 is YYEEEE. The DNA for the CDR3 is TGTGCCAGCAGCAAGAATACAGGGGTGGCCTTTTACAATGAGCAGTTCTTC. Amino acids: CASSKNTGVAFYNEQFF.

V is TRBV27 and J is TRBJ2-1; 7 bases fit TRBD1. The germline V gene encodes CDR1 MNHEY and CDR2 SMNVEV (reference sequence). The CDR3 extends over 14 amino acids. After removal of 4 bases from V and 4 bases from J, the junction contained 4 bases not matched to a gene. This CDR3 reads CASSSLTGYNEQFF. CDR3 sequence (DNA): TGTGCCAGCAGTTCCCTGACAGGGTACAATGAGCAGTTCTTC.

The V gene is TRBV19, the J gene TRBJ1-4; D not certain. This CDR3 has 11 amino acids. V shed 7 bases and J shed 8 bases, with 8 bases lying between them. Germline-derived CDR1 and CDR2 are LNHDA and SQIVND (reference sequence). CDR3 nucleotides: TGTGCCAGTACCCCGGGAGAAAAACTGTTTTTT. This gives the protein CASTPGEKLFF. Using reference TRBV19 and TRBJ1-4 for the parts outside the CDR3, the full variable domain is DGGITQSPKYLFRKEGQNVTLSCEQNLNHDAMYWYRQDPGQGLRLIYYSQIVNDFQKGDIAEGYSVSREKKESFPLTVTSAQKNPTAFYLCASTPGEKLFFGSGTQLSVL.

The V and J genes are TRBV9 and TRBJ2-5; D is unresolved. This CDR3 region has 15 residues. Germline lookup yields CDR1 SGDLS and CDR2 YYNGEE. V lost 1 base and J 4 bases, leaving 14 bases between the germline ends. CDR3 in amino acids: CASSVLGRKGETQYF. The CDR3 DNA is TGTGCCAGCAGCGTACTAGGTAGGAAGGGAGAGACCCAGTACTTC.

The V gene is TRBV7-6, the J gene TRBJ2-5; the match to TRBD1 covers 7 bases. The CDR3 has 16 residues. Trimming removed 5 bases from V and 5 bases from J; junction bases left unmatched: 14. Germline lookup yields CDR1 SGHVS and CDR2 FNYEAQ. The CDR3 sequence is CASSRRDSLVPETQYF. The CDR3 coding sequence is TGTGCCAGCAGCCGCCGGGACAGTTTAGTTCCTGAGACCCAGTACTTC.

The chain is built from TRBV7-8 and TRBJ2-7; D unclear. The germline gives CDR1 SGHVS, CDR2 FQNEAQ. The CDR3 is made up of 14 amino acids. With 8 bases removed from V and 7 bases from J, the gap between germline ends came to 21 bases. DNA for the CDR3: TGTGCCAGCGACGAAGGGCAGTTGATAGAAGAGCAGTACTTC. It encodes CASDEGQLIEEQYF.

V gene TRBV12-5 combines with J gene TRBJ2-1, with 7 nucleotides matching TRBD1. CDR1 LGHNT and CDR2 FRNRAP come from the germline V gene. This CDR3 is built from 17 residues. V shed 0 bases, J shed 1 base, and the junction held 6 bases outside the gene matches. CDR3 loop: CASGLVLGGPSYNEQFF. CDR3 sequence (DNA): TGTGCTAGTGGTTTGGTCCTAGGGGGCCCGTCCTACAATGAGCAGTTCTTC.

The chain is built from TRBV5-4 and TRBJ2-7; TRBD1 is a possible D gene (6 bases). CDR1 and CDR2 (germline): SGHNT, YYREEE (reference sequence). The germline V and J ends were trimmed by 4 bases and 3 bases, with 17 bases remaining between them. This CDR3 spans 15 amino acids. This CDR3 is CASSPDRNSLYEQYF. Written as DNA, the CDR3 is TGTGCCAGCAGCCCGGACAGAAATTCTCTCTACGAGCAGTACTTC.

This clone has a single count. The gene calls are TRBV5-4 and TRBJ2-2, with 7 positions matching TRBD2. Unmatched junction bases numbered 4, after V lost 0 bases and J lost 5 bases. CDR1 is SGHNT and CDR2 is YYREEE in the germline V gene (reference sequence). CDR3 length: 15 residues. CDR3 nucleotide sequence: TGTGCCAGCAGCTTGGAGCTAGCGGAAACCGGGGAGCTGTTTTTT. Translating gives CASSLELAETGELFF.

The gene calls are TRBV2 and TRBJ2-4; TRBD2 might be the D (5 bases). There are 16 residues in the CDR3. Germline CDR1 SNHLY, CDR2 FYNNEI. V was pared by 6 bases and J by 5 bases, with 20 bases between. CDR3 nucleotides: TGTGCCAGCAGCGAGACACCGAATACCGGGGAAAACATTCAGTACTTC. Amino acid sequence: CASSETPNTGENIQYF. Full variable domain (remainder filled in from reference TRBV2 and TRBJ2-4): EPEVTQTPSHQVTQMGQEVILRCVPISNHLYFYWYRQILGQKVEFLVSFYNNEISEKSEIFDDQFSVERPDGSNFTLKIRSTKLEDSAMYFCASSETPNTGENIQYFGAGTRLSVL.

The chain joins TRBV6-6 to TRBJ1-5; TRBD1 agrees at 9 bases. V lost 4 bases and J lost 7; bases outside the gene matches: 11. From germline, CDR1 is MNHNY and CDR2 SVGAGI (reference sequence). CDR3 length equals 16 residues. The CDR3, as DNA: TGTGCCAGCAGTTCCAGGGGGACAGGGCAAGGGCAGCCCCAGCATTTT. Translated: CASSSRGTGQGQPQHF.

The V gene is TRBV27, the J gene TRBJ2-3, with TRBD1 identical over 8 bases. V lost 0 bases, J lost 6 bases, and 5 bases stayed unmatched. This CDR3 is built from 15 residues. The germline V gene has CDR1 MNHEY and CDR2 SMNVEV (reference sequence). The CDR3 DNA is TGTGCCAGCAGTTTATCGGACAGGGTGGGGGATACGCAGTATTTT. Its protein is CASSLSDRVGDTQYF.

The chain uses TRBV10-2 and TRBJ2-5; D uncertain. The J call could be wrong; TRBJ2-7 is a better fit for the DNA end. Per the germline V gene, CDR1 is WSHSY and CDR2 is SAAADI. CDR3 length equals 14 residues. The CDR3 DNA is TGCGCCAGCAACCTGATCCCCGCCTCCTACGAGCAGTACTTC. Its protein product is CASNLIPASYEQYF.

The gene calls are TRBV4-1 and TRBJ1-2; tentatively, D is TRBD1 (5 bases). This CDR3 is built from 14 residues. Per germline, CDR1 MGHRA and CDR2 YSYEKL. Trimming took 0 bases from V and 8 from J, leaving 13 bases between them. The CDR3 DNA follows: TGCGCCAGCAGCCAAGATCCGGGGCTCGGGGGCTACACCTTC. This gives the protein CASSQDPGLGGYTF.

This clone was counted once. The V gene is TRBV27, the J gene TRBJ1-1; D is perhaps TRBD1 (6 bases). The germline V gene encodes CDR1 MNHEY and CDR2 SMNVEV (reference sequence). The CDR3 is 15 amino acids. Trimming left V 2 bases short and J 1 base short, with 11 bases between. The CDR3 is CASSLRRGGNTEAFF. The CDR3 bases are TGTGCCAGCAGTTTAAGAAGGGGGGGGAACACTGAAGCTTTCTTT.

This rearrangement joins TRBV9 to TRBJ1-2; D unclear. The CDR3 runs 14 residues. The ends were cut back, 0 bases at V and 5 bases at J, with 11 bases in the middle. Germline V gene data show CDR1 as SGDLS and CDR2 as YYNGEE. CDR3 in amino acids: CASSVDDGVYGYTF. The CDR3 DNA is TGTGCCAGCAGCGTAGACGACGGGGTTTATGGCTACACCTTC.

The rearrangement links TRBV9 to TRBJ2-6; 8 nucleotides align to TRBD2. CDR1 and CDR2 (germline): SGDLS, YYNGEE. The ends lost 3 bases at V and 0 bases at J; junction bases unmatched: 5. This CDR3 is built from 17 residues. This CDR3 reads CASSDGLAHSGANVLTF. The CDR3, as DNA: TGTGCCAGCAGCGATGGACTAGCCCACTCTGGGGCCAACGTCCTGACTTTC.

This sequence joins TRBV6-6 and TRBJ2-7, with 8 bases aligning to TRBD1. The V segment lost 2 bases and the J segment 2 bases; nucleotides outside the gene matches: 2. The CDR3 contains 14 residues. CDR1 and CDR2 (germline): MNHNY, SVGAGI (reference sequence). The DNA of the CDR3 is TGTGCCAGCAGTTACCGGGACAGGCCCTACGAGCAGTACTTC. Protein: CASSYRDRPYEQYF.

The chain employs TRBV5-4 and TRBJ1-3; 9 nucleotides agree with TRBD1. This CDR3 spans 14 amino acids. Germline values: CDR1 SGHNT, CDR2 YYREEE (reference sequence). Trimming took 6 bases from V and 2 from J; bases not matched to a gene: 3. CDR3 region: CASTQGAAGNTIYF. The CDR3 nucleotides read TGTGCCAGCACACAGGGGGCCGCTGGAAACACCATATATTTT.

The J gene is TRBJ2-7, the V gene TRBV19, with D unclear. The V end lost 4 bases, the J end lost 6 bases, and 19 bases lay between the germline ends. CDR1 and CDR2 (germline): LNHDA, SQIVND (reference sequence). CDR3 length: 15 residues. The CDR3 region is CASSTPLGPRTEQYF. As DNA, the CDR3 is TGTGCCAGTAGTACCCCTCTGGGCCCAAGGACCGAGCAGTACTTC.

A few counts support this clone. The same CDR3 is also encoded by other DNA sequences in this sample. The chain links TRBV6-6 to TRBJ2-7; D remains ambiguous. The germline V gene has CDR1 MNHNY and CDR2 SVGAGI (reference sequence). Trimming took off 0 bases at V and 6 bases at J, with 3 bases between the two ends. This CDR3 region has 11 residues. CDR3 residues: CASSYSGEQYF. The CDR3 nucleotides read TGTGCCAGCAGTTACTCGGGCGAGCAGTACTTC.

The chain recombines TRBV6-1 with TRBJ1-2; D is unresolved. The CDR3 is 12 residues long. Per germline, CDR1 MNHNS and CDR2 SASEGT. V lost 8 bases to trimming and J lost 8 bases, with 15 bases between them. The CDR3 loop is CASRTLDGGYTF. CDR3 nucleotides: TGTGCCAGCCGGACGCTCGATGGAGGCTACACCTTC.

The rearrangement links TRBV27 to TRBJ2-3; 7 bases align to TRBD2. Germline V gene lookup returns CDR1 MNHEY and CDR2 SMNVEV (reference sequence). The CDR3 is 16 residues long. The V segment lost 5 bases and the J segment 5 bases; nucleotides outside the gene matches: 13. Here the CDR3 DNA reads TGTGCCAGCAGTCCCCTGGGTGGGAGGGAGCGAGATACGCAGTATTTT. Its protein is CASSPLGGRERDTQYF.